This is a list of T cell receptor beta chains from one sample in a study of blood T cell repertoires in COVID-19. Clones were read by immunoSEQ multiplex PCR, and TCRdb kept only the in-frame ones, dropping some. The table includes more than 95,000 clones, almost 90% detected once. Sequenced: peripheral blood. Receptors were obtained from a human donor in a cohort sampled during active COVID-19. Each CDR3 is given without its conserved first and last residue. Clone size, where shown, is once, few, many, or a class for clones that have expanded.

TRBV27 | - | ASSPVGSSYEQY
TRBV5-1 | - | ASSQQRLALSGSYNEQF
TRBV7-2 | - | ASTHYGTDNTGELF
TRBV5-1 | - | ASSLRGQGTGNTIY
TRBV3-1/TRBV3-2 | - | ASSPRRGSSEQY
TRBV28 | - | ASSTYTSPYEQY
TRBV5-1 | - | ASSFASGDTGELF
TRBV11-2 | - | ASSLVGGGPVNSYNEQF
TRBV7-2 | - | ASSSRQYNQPQH
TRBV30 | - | AWTWAGPTEAF
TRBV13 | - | ASSTRDRETYGYT
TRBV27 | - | ASSLLGGEQY
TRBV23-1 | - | ASSPPREPSYEQY
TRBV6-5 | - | ASSRTGQPYEQY
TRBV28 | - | ASMGNTEAF
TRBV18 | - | ASSETGEMRPNYGYT
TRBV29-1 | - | SAQQVSRVEAF
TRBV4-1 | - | ASSQGRGTVTEAF
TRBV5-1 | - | ASSAVLLGDYEQY
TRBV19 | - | ASSPPGRGANVLT
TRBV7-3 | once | ASSPTGTPGTDTQY
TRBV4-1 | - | ASSQRVIRDSGNTIY